This entry concerns a single T cell receptor (beta chain). This specimen comes from a study of blood T cell repertoires in COVID-19. Germline V lookup: CDR1 MGHRA, CDR2 YSYEKL. Germline trimming cut 4 bases from V and 2 bases from J; bases unmatched to any gene: 7. The length of the CDR3 is 15 residues. Authors' data handling: Amplification from reference gene primers served as the basis for estimated nucleated cell counts. The method was immunoSEQ multiplex PCR; TCRdb's version includes in-frame clones alone and lacks a portion of them. From that table come the V and J calls and clone size; the DNA was used to work out D and trimming. The repertoire holds more than 300,000 clones, 86% seen once, with about 4.2% in the top ten. Ages ranged from about 18 to 89 years, with residence in approximately 23 US areas. Assignment of participants to cohorts was predicated upon participant-reported clinical history. Recovered status in Cohort 3 required two negative PCRs, clearance, or symptom resolution.

The source material was PBMCs or T cells enriched from blood (not recorded which). This chain uses TRBV4-1 with TRBJ2-7, with TRBD1 matching 8 bases. The sequence was obtained from a young man who had recovered from COVID-19. CDR3 protein: CASSPAGTGAYEQYF. CDR3 nucleotide sequence: TGCGCCAGCAGCCCTGCCGGGACAGGCGCCTACGAGCAGTACTTC.